The 20 T cell receptor beta chains below were found in one sample sequenced in a study of T cells in Graves' hyperthyroidism and ophthalmopathy. TCR beta CDR3 regions were amplified from RNA. RT-PCR in the first round (using the HTBI primer set) targeted the TCR CDR3. TCRdb re-called the multiplex PCR reads with MiXCR, one entry per CDR3 protein. The sample contains approximately 610,000 distinct CDR3 sequences, 14% to 15% of which appear only once. The specimen sequenced was blood. These receptors were taken from a woman aged 40 to 50 with Graves' ophthalmopathy.

This clonotype was detected a few times. The genes are TRBV20-1 and TRBJ2-5; D not resolved. V dropped 0 bases and J dropped 1 base, with 15 bases sitting between them. The CDR3 totals 16 residues. The germline V gene encodes CDR1 DFQATT and CDR2 SNEGSKA (reference sequence). The CDR3 DNA reads as TGCAGTGCTAGAGATAGGAACGCGGCTTTCCAAGAGACCCAGTACTTC. Its translation: CSARDRNAAFQETQYF.

Notes on this clonotype: A single base separates this from a much larger clone, so it may be a read error. V and J are TRBV30 and TRBJ1-1; weak D call: TRBD1 (5 bases). The CDR3 length is 15 residues. Per germline, CDR1 GTSNPN and CDR2 SVGIG (reference sequence). The CDR3 bases are TGTGCCTGGAGTGTACGGGTGGCGTCCAGGGTCGGAGCTCTCTTT. It encodes CAWSVRVASRVGALF.

CDR3 sequence reads: CASSQDPGDTQYF. CDR3 sequence (DNA): TGTGCCAGCAGCCAAGATCCGGGAGATACGCAGTATTTT. The rearrangement joins TRBV14 to TRBJ2-3, with D unresolved. The CDR3 consists of 13 residues. The germline gives CDR1 SGHDN, CDR2 FVKESK. Trimming shortened V by 0 bases and J by 5 bases, and 6 bases separated the two germline ends.

This clonotype has a handful of counts. V usage is TRBV18 and J usage is TRBJ1-3, with D hard to call. V was trimmed by 3 bases and J by 3 bases, leaving 6 bases between them. The germline gives CDR1 KGHSH, CDR2 LQKENI. The CDR3 has 13 amino acids. The CDR3 protein is CASSPSDGNTIYF. The CDR3 bases are TGTGCCAGCTCACCGTCCGATGGAAACACCATATATTTT.

This clonotype was observed at least ten times. The J gene is TRBJ1-5, the V gene TRBV27; 8 bases agree with TRBD1. Germline lookup yields CDR1 MNHEY and CDR2 SMNVEV (reference sequence). CDR3 size: 14 residues. The junction had 14 bases not matched to a gene; V was cut back by 9 bases and J by 10 bases. CDR3 coding DNA: TGTGCCAGTTCCCGGGACAGGTCCCTCCGACCCCAGCATTTT. Encoded protein: CASSRDRSLRPQHF.

This clonotype showed up many times. J is TRBJ2-7 and V is TRBV6-2 or TRBV6-3; D unclear. The germline V gene has CDR1 MNHEY and CDR2 SVGEGT. CDR3 length: 13 amino acids. V shed 5 bases and J shed 2 bases, with 10 bases lying between them. The CDR3 DNA reads TGTGCCAGCAGTGCCGCGTCCCCCTACGAGCAGTACTTC. This gives the protein CASSAASPYEQYF.

The V call is TRBV5-1, the J call TRBJ2-2, with D tentatively TRBD1 or TRBD2 (5 bases each). Trimming took off 3 bases at V and 4 bases at J, with 10 bases between the two ends. Germline loops: CDR1 SGHRS, CDR2 YFSETQ. The CDR3 runs to 14 residues. The CDR3 here is CASSSGGTTGELFF. The CDR3 nucleotides read TGCGCCAGCAGCTCGGGTGGGACCACCGGGGAGCTGTTTTTT.

The chain joins TRBV30 to TRBJ1-1; no definite D call. The CDR3 sequence is 13 residues long. Trimming pared 5 bases from V and 6 bases from J, leaving 16 bases between. CDR1 GTSNPN and CDR2 SVGIG come from the germline V gene (reference sequence). The CDR3 loop reads CAWGQSTNAEAFF. CDR3 coding DNA: TGTGCCTGGGGGCAGTCAACTAACGCTGAAGCTTTCTTT.

The V call is TRBV5-1, the J call TRBJ2-7, with 9 bases lining up with TRBD2. This CDR3 has 16 amino acids. The trim removed 0 bases at V and 5 bases at J, leaving 9 bases unmatched. Germline V lookup: CDR1 SGHRS, CDR2 YFSETQ. This CDR3 is CASSLGLVAGVHEQYF. The CDR3 DNA reads TGCGCCAGCAGCTTGGGTCTCGTAGCGGGAGTCCACGAGCAGTACTTC.

This clonotype was detected ten times or more. The gene calls are TRBV30 and TRBJ2-2; 7 nucleotides agree with TRBD1. Germline values: CDR1 GTSNPN, CDR2 SVGIG (reference sequence). The trim removed 4 bases at V and 5 bases at J, leaving 7 bases unmatched. The CDR3 consists of 14 residues. In nucleotides, the CDR3 is TGTGCCTGGATGACAGGGTTCAGGACCGGGGAGCTGTTTTTT. Its translation is CAWMTGFRTGELFF.

This clonotype was detected many times. This sequence joins TRBV2 and TRBJ1-2; maybe TRBD1 (6 bases). Trimming pared 9 bases from V and 4 bases from J, leaving 12 bases between. In germline, CDR1 is SNHLY, CDR2 FYNNEI. The CDR3 runs 12 residues. The CDR3 nucleotides are TGTGCCAGTCAACAGGGCGTCTATGGCTACACCTTC. Residues: CASQQGVYGYTF.

This clonotype was seen many times. The J gene is TRBJ1-5, the V gene TRBV7-2; D perhaps matches TRBD1 (5 bases). The CDR3 has 15 residues. The germline V and J ends were trimmed by 4 bases and 3 bases, with 13 bases remaining between them. The V gene's germline CDR1 is SGHTA and CDR2 FQGNSA. The CDR3 loop reads CASSSQGGVNQPQHF. CDR3 DNA: TGTGCCAGCAGCTCCCAGGGCGGCGTCAATCAGCCCCAGCATTTT.

The chain recombines TRBV5-1 with TRBJ2-7, with 9 bases aligning to TRBD1. The germline CDR1 and CDR2 sequences are SGHRS and YFSETQ. Unmatched junction bases numbered 8, after V lost 4 bases and J lost 3 bases. This CDR3 region has 15 residues. CDR3 amino acids: CASSPDRGGVYEQYF. The CDR3 region has the DNA TGCGCCAGCAGCCCGGACAGGGGAGGTGTCTACGAGCAGTACTTC.

The table lists this clonotype with many counts. This chain uses TRBV6-2 or TRBV6-3 with TRBJ2-7, with 8 bases matching TRBD2. There are 15 residues in the CDR3. CDR1 and CDR2 (germline): MNHEY, SVGEGT. Losses at the gene ends were 5 bases for V and 3 bases for J; bases not matched to a gene: 9. The DNA of the CDR3 is TGTGCCAGCAGTCAACCCGGGACTAGGGACTACGAGCAGTACTTC. This gives the protein CASSQPGTRDYEQYF.

This clonotype has ten or more counts. The V gene is TRBV29-1, the J gene TRBJ1-2, with a tentative D call TRBD1 (6 bases). Germline CDR1 and CDR2: SQVTM and ANQGSEA. V was pared by 5 bases and J by 3 bases, with 10 bases between. The CDR3 spans 12 residues. The CDR3 sequence is CSVLKGDYGYTF. The CDR3 region has the DNA TGCAGCGTTTTAAAGGGGGACTATGGCTACACCTTC.

This clonotype was found many times. This rearrangement joins TRBV6-5 to TRBJ2-2; weak D call: TRBD2 (6 bases). Germline V gene data show CDR1 as MNHEY and CDR2 as SVGAGI. The V end was cut by 2 bases, the J end by 5 bases, with 12 bases between. This CDR3 is 15 amino acids long. CDR3 sequence reads: CASSYAGTPTGELFF. The CDR3, as DNA: TGTGCCAGCAGTTACGCCGGGACTCCTACCGGGGAGCTGTTTTTT.

This clonotype was recorded only once. V usage is TRBV10-3 and J usage is TRBJ1-1; D possibly corresponds to TRBD1 (5 bases). Germline assignment: CDR1 ENHRY and CDR2 SYGVKD. Trimming took 8 bases from V and 5 from J, leaving 18 bases between them. The CDR3 runs to 14 residues. CDR3 coding DNA: TGTGCCATCGGTAGGCAGGGAATCGGGACTGAAGCTTTCTTT. Translation gives CAIGRQGIGTEAFF.

This clonotype showed up many times. The chain carries TRBV5-1 and TRBJ2-7, with 7 bases fitting TRBD2. The CDR3 has 13 residues. V lost 3 bases, J lost 6 bases, and 6 bases stayed unmatched. From germline, CDR1 is SGHRS and CDR2 YFSETQ. The CDR3, as DNA: TGCGCCAGCAGCTGGGGAGGGGTCGGCGAGCAGTACTTC. Translation: CASSWGGVGEQYF.

This clonotype has a handful of counts. The V and J genes are TRBV11-1 and TRBJ1-5, with D perhaps TRBD1 (6 bases). The germline gives CDR1 SGHAT, CDR2 FQDESV (reference sequence). The CDR3 has 17 residues. Between the trimmed V and J ends, which lost 3 bases and 0 bases, there was a span of 15 bases. The CDR3 DNA follows: TGTGCCAGCAGCTTCTCGAATACAGGGCTTAGCAATCAGCCCCAGCATTTT. It specifies CASSFSNTGLSNQPQHF.

The CDR3 reads CASGTGWEQYF. The CDR3 nucleotides are TGCGCCAGCGGGACAGGGTGGGAGCAGTACTTC. V and J are TRBV5-1 and TRBJ2-7; the match to TRBD1 covers 9 bases. CDR1 is SGHRS, CDR2 YFSETQ, per germline. Germline trimming cut 7 bases from V and 7 bases from J; bases unmatched to any gene: 3. CDR3 size: 11 residues.